The clone carrying this TCR beta chain was observed at least ten times. Antigen unknown. CDR1 and CDR2 (germline): SEHNR, FQNEAQ (reference sequence). CDR3 length: 15 residues. V dropped 3 bases and J dropped 4; count of bases not matched to a gene: 6. This specimen comes from a study of identical twins. TCRdb redid the calling of the 5' RACE reads with MiXCR, one entry per CDR3 protein. This table holds roughly 220,000 distinct CDR3 sequences, 6% to 7% found once. Study outcomes and limitations: In cord blood, abundant beta clonotypes had fewer insertions; memory showed no trend. An excess of low generation probability was shown by twin-shared out-of-frame alpha sequences.

The sample also formed part of further work on T cells expressing NK-cell markers.

What was sequenced was CD8+ T cells sorted from blood. This sequence was found in a young woman in good health. This chain connects TRBV7-9 to TRBJ1-2; 9 bases align to TRBD1. CDR3 nucleotides: TGTGCCAGCAGCTTCGACAGGGGGGTCGGCTATGGCTACACCTTC. This gives the protein CASSFDRGVGYGYTF. Variable domain in full (rest from reference TRBV7-9 and TRBJ1-2): DTGVSQNPRHKITKRGQNVTFRCDPISEHNRLYWYRQTLGQGPEFLTYFQNEAQLEKSRLLSDRFSAERPKGSFSTLEIQRTEQGDSAMYLCASSFDRGVGYGYTFGSGTRLTVV.